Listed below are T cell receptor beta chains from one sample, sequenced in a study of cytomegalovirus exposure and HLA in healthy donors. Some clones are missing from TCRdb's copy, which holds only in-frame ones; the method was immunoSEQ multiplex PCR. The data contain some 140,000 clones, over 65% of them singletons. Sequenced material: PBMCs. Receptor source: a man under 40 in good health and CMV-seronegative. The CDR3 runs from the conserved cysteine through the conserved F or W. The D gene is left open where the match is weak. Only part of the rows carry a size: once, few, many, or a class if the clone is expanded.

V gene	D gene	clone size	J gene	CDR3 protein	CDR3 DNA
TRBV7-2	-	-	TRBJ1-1	CASYYATGVNTEAFF	TGTGCCAGCTACTACGCCACAGGAGTGAACACTGAAGCTTTCTTT
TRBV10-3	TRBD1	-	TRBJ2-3	CATLGQGSTDTQYF	TGTGCCACCTTGGGACAGGGCAGCACAGATACGCAGTATTTT
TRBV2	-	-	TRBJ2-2	CARGQEGGTGELFF	TGTGCCAGGGGGCAGGAGGGCGGCACCGGGGAGCTGTTTTTT
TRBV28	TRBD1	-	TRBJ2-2	CASSISGTGTGELFF	TGTGCCAGCAGTATATCCGGGACAGGGACCGGGGAGCTGTTTTTT
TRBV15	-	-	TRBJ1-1	CATSRDQGTDNTEAFF	TGTGCCACCAGCAGAGACCAGGGGACCGATAACACTGAAGCTTTCTTT
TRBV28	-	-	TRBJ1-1	CASSLRSRSPEAFF	TGTGCCAGCAGTTTAAGGAGCCGTTCACCTGAAGCTTTCTTT
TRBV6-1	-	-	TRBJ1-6	CASKERDNSPLHF	TGTGCCAGCAAAGAACGGGATAATTCACCCCTCCACTTT
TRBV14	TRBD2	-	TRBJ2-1	CASSQFSSGGFPFF	TGTGCCAGCAGCCAATTTTCTAGCGGGGGATTCCCGTTCTTC
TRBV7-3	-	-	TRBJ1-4	CASSWTVCNEKLFF	TGTGCCAGCAGCTGGACAGTGTGTAATGAAAAACTGTTTTTT
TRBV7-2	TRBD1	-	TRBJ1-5	CASSRTGGFQPQHF	TGTGCCAGCAGCCGGACAGGGGGCTTTCAGCCCCAGCATTTT
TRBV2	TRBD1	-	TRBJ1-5	CASTGQGSNQPQHF	TGTGCCAGCACTGGACAGGGGTCAAATCAGCCCCAGCATTTT
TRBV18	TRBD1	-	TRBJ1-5	CASSLDRDQPQHF	TGTGCCAGCTCCCTAGACAGGGATCAGCCCCAGCATTTT
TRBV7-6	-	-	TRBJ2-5	CASSLASRGETQYF	TGTGCCAGCAGCTTAGCCTCGCGAGGAGAGACCCAGTACTTC
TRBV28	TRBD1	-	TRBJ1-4	CASSSRDSREKLFF	TGTGCCAGCAGTTCCCGGGACAGCAGAGAAAAACTGTTTTTT
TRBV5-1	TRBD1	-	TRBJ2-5	CASSGNRDRGYQETQYF	TGCGCCAGCAGCGGCAACCGGGACAGGGGGTACCAAGAGACCCAGTACTTC
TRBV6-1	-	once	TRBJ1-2	CASNSFRGGYTF	TGTGCCAGCAATTCATTCAGGGGAGGCTACACCTTC
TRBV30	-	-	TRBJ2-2	CAWRPGYNTGELFF	TGTGCCTGGAGACCGGGATATAACACCGGGGAGCTGTTTTTT
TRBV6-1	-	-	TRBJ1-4	CASSETLGREKLFF	TGTGCCAGCAGTGAAACCCTCGGTCGGGAAAAACTGTTTTTT
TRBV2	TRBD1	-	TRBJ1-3	CASTQTGENTIYF	TGTGCCAGCACTCAGACAGGGGAAAACACCATATATTTT
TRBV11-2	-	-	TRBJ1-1	CASSTMRGGNTEAFF	TGTGCCAGCAGCACTATGAGGGGAGGGAACACTGAAGCTTTCTTT
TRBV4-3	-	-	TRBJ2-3	CASSQDFTFTDTQYF	TGCGCCAGCAGCCAAGATTTTACTTTCACAGATACGCAGTATTTT
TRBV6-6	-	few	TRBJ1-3	CASSSGFYSGNTIYF	TGTGCCAGCAGTTCCGGGTTCTACTCTGGAAACACCATATATTTT
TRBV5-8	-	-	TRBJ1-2	CASSLKNDRQASDGYTF	TGTGCCAGCAGCTTAAAGAATGACCGCCAGGCATCGGATGGCTACACCTTC
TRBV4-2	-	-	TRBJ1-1	CASSPGGVLGVNTEAFF	TGTGCCAGCAGCCCCGGGGGAGTATTGGGAGTGAACACTGAAGCTTTCTTT
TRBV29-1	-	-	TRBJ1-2	CSADTREDYGYTF	TGCAGCGCTGATACCAGGGAGGACTATGGCTACACCTTC
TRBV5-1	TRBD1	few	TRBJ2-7	CASSLLTGGGEQYF	TGCGCCAGCAGCCTGCTAACAGGGGGCGGCGAGCAGTACTTC
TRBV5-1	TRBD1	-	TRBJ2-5	CASSLEGQGLGQETQYF	TGCGCCAGCAGCTTGGAGGGACAGGGCTTAGGGCAAGAGACCCAGTACTTC
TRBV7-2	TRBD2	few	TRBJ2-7	CASSLKHGAGGYEQYF	TGTGCCAGCAGCTTAAAACATGGAGCGGGGGGTTACGAGCAGTACTTC
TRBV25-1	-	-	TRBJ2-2	CASSLIRGTGELFF	TGTGCCAGCAGTTTGATAAGGGGCACCGGGGAGCTGTTTTTT
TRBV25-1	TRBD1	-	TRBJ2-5	CASSDNPGQGSETQYF	TGTGCCAGCAGTGACAACCCGGGACAGGGGTCGGAGACCCAGTACTTC
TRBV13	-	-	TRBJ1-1	CASSARGNTEAFF	TGTGCCAGCAGCGCCCGCGGGAACACTGAAGCTTTCTTT
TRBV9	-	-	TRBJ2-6	CASSSPGGANVLTF	TGTGCCAGCAGCTCCCCGGGTGGGGCCAACGTCCTGACTTTC
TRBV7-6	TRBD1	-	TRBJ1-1	CASSQGQGMNTEAFF	TGTGCCAGCAGCCAGGGACAGGGAATGAACACTGAAGCTTTCTTT
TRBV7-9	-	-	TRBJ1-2	CSSSPNRVGYGYTF	TGTTCCAGCAGTCCCAACAGGGTAGGGTATGGCTACACCTTC
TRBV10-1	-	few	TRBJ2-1	CASSESSRGLYNEQFF	TGCGCCAGCAGTGAGTCTTCTAGGGGACTCTACAATGAGCAGTTCTTC
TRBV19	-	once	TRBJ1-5	CASSIPGFDQPQHF	TGTGCCAGTAGTATACCGGGGTTCGATCAGCCCCAGCATTTT
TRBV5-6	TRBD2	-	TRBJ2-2	CASSSGLAAGELFF	TGTGCCAGCAGCTCGGGACTAGCGGCCGGGGAGCTGTTTTTT
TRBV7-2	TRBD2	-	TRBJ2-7	CASSLTSGGAISYEQYF	TGTGCCAGCAGCTTGACTAGCGGGGGGGCCATCTCCTACGAGCAGTACTTC
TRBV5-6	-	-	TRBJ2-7	CASSLLVTDEQYF	TGTGCCAGCAGCTTGTTAGTCACAGACGAGCAGTACTTC
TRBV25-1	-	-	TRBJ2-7	CASSDPFPPYEQYF	TGTGCCAGCAGTGATCCCTTCCCCCCCTACGAGCAGTACTTC
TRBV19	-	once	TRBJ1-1	CASKLGANTEAFF	TGTGCCAGTAAACTCGGAGCGAACACTGAAGCTTTCTTT
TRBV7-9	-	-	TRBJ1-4	CASSFFQEENEKLFF	TGTGCCAGCAGTTTCTTTCAGGAGGAGAATGAAAAACTGTTTTTT
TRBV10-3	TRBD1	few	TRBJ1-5	CAISVSGTGTQPQHF	TGTGCCATCAGTGTCTCCGGGACAGGGACTCAGCCCCAGCATTTT
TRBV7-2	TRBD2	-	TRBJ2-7	CASSLRMGSGGDEQYF	TGTGCCAGCAGCTTAAGAATGGGTAGCGGGGGAGACGAGCAGTACTTC
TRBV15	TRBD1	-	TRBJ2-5	CATSVTGVAAQYF	TGTGCCACCAGCGTTACAGGGGTCGCGGCCCAGTACTTC
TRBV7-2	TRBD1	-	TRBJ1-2	CASSVDRVPYGYPF	TGTGCCAGCAGCGTCGACAGGGTACCCTATGGCTACCCCTTC
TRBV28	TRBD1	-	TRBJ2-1	CASTPGQGADNEQFF	TGTGCCAGCACTCCGGGACAGGGGGCTGACAATGAGCAGTTCTTC
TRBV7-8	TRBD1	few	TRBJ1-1	CASSFGQGSDPEAFF	TGTGCCAGCAGCTTCGGACAGGGCAGCGATCCTGAAGCTTTCTTT
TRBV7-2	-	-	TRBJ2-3	CVSSSAFGGVTDTQYF	TGTGTCAGCAGCTCCGCGTTCGGCGGAGTCACAGATACGCAGTATTTT
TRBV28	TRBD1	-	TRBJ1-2	CASLDRDRAGYTF	TGTGCCAGCTTAGACCGGGACAGGGCTGGCTACACCTTC
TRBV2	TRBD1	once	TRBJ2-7	CATGQGSPYEQYF	TGTGCCACCGGACAGGGTTCCCCCTACGAGCAGTACTTC
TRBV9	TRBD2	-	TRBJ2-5	CASSAKAPGLAGGRQETQYF	TGTGCCAGCAGCGCAAAGGCTCCGGGACTAGCGGGGGGGCGCCAAGAGACCCAGTACTTC
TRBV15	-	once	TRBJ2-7	CATSDSLAGWGAYEQYF	TGTGCCACCAGCGACTCTCTGGCCGGGTGGGGCGCCTACGAGCAGTACTTC
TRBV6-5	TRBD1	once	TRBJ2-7	CASSVDRGYEQYF	TGTGCCAGCAGTGTGGACAGGGGCTACGAGCAGTACTTC
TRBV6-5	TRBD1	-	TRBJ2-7	CASSYRDSKLSYEQYF	TGTGCCAGCAGTTACCGGGACAGCAAACTCTCCTACGAGCAGTACTTC
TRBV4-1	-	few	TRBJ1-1	CASSSGHQNTEAFF	TGCGCCAGCTCCTCGGGACACCAGAACACTGAAGCTTTCTTT
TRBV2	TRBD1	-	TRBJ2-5	CASSVPGGRGEAQYF	TGTGCCAGCAGTGTACCAGGGGGCAGGGGAGAGGCCCAGTACTTC
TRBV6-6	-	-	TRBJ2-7	CANTGRGAYEQYF	TGTGCCAACACCGGGAGAGGGGCCTACGAGCAGTACTTC
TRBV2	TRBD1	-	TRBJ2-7	CASSEDRGPPKQYF	TGTGCCAGCAGTGAAGACAGGGGGCCCCCTAAGCAGTACTTC